Listed below are T cell receptor beta chains from one sample, sequenced in a study of OX40 agonist ivuxolimab in advanced cancers. TCRdb's copy holds only in-frame clones and misses some; the assay was immunoSEQ multiplex PCR. This sample carries 50,000 to 65,000 clones, roughly four fifths of them seen once, and the ten largest clones take 4% to 5%. Sequenced here: CD4+ or CD8+ T cells sorted from blood, sampled in a trial of the OX40 agonist ivuxolimab. The receptors come from an adult with an advanced solid tumor such as melanoma, head and neck, liver or kidney cancer. The CDR3 runs from the conserved cysteine through the conserved F or W. Each record gives: D gene, V gene, clone size, J gene, CDR3 DNA, CDR3 protein. D genes are given only for firm matches. Clone size, where shown, is once, few, many, or a class for clones that have expanded.

.	TRBV2	.	TRBJ1-6	TGTGCCAGCAGTTTAGACAGCTCCTATAATTCACCCCTCCACTTT	CASSLDSSYNSPLHF
TRBD1	TRBV14	few	TRBJ1-2	TGTGCCAGCAGCAACCGGGACAGATATGGCTACACCTTC	CASSNRDRYGYTF
TRBD1	TRBV6-5	.	TRBJ1-2	TGTGCCAGCAGTTACCAGTCAGGGGGCTATGGCTACACCTTC	CASSYQSGGYGYTF
.	TRBV21-1	.	TRBJ2-1	TGTGCCAGCAGCAAATTGGCTAGCGGGACACTTGAGCAGTTCTTC	CASSKLASGTLEQFF
TRBD1	TRBV28	.	TRBJ2-1	TGTGCCAGCAGTTTATCGGACAGGTACAATGAGCAGTTCTTC	CASSLSDRYNEQFF
TRBD1	TRBV29-1	.	TRBJ1-1	TGCAGCGCCGAACTGACAGGGGGCACTGAAGCTTTCTTT	CSAELTGGTEAFF
.	TRBV6-1	.	TRBJ2-6	TGTGCCAGCAGTGCTTTCTCTGGGGCCAACGTCCTGACTTTC	CASSAFSGANVLTF
TRBD1	TRBV11-3	.	TRBJ2-1	TGTGCCAGCAGCTCGGACAGGGCCCCGCCGGTCTTC	CASSSDRAPPVF
TRBD1	TRBV5-1	.	TRBJ2-2	TGCGCCAGCAGCACAGGGACAGGGGGCAGAACCGGGGAGCTGTTTTTT	CASSTGTGGRTGELFF
TRBD1	TRBV6-6	.	TRBJ1-2	TGTGCCAGCAGTTTCCCAACAAACAGGGGAAATGGCTACACCTTC	CASSFPTNRGNGYTF
.	TRBV5-6	.	TRBJ2-7	TGTGCCAGCAGCGCCTCATACGAGCAGTACTTC	CASSASYEQYF
TRBD1	TRBV7-8	.	TRBJ2-7	TGTGCCAGCAGCCAACAGCCCGACAGGGGTCACGAGCAGTACTTC	CASSQQPDRGHEQYF
TRBD1	TRBV29-1	.	TRBJ1-2	TGCAGCGTTGCCGGGACAGGGAACTATGGCTACACCTTC	CSVAGTGNYGYTF
TRBD2	TRBV18	.	TRBJ2-2	TGTGCCAGCTCAGAAGAAGCGGGAGGGTCCAGTCAAGACACCGGGGAGCTGTTTTTT	CASSEEAGGSSQDTGELFF
TRBD1	TRBV2	medium-sized	TRBJ1-5	TGTGCCAGCAGAGGGACAGGGGCAAATCAGCCCCAGCATTTT	CASRGTGANQPQHF
.	TRBV5-6	.	TRBJ2-4	TGTGCCAGCAGCTTGGGGGGGTGGCGGCTAGCCAAAAACATTCAGTACTTC	CASSLGGWRLAKNIQYF
.	TRBV28	.	TRBJ1-4	TGTGCCAGCAGTTACCGGGGGGATCAGGAAAAACTGTTTTTT	CASSYRGDQEKLFF
.	TRBV5-6	.	TRBJ2-6	TGTGCCAGCAGCGTGTCCGGACGGCCGTCGTTTGGGGCCAACGTCCTGACTTTC	CASSVSGRPSFGANVLTF
TRBD2	TRBV9	.	TRBJ2-1	TGTGCCAGCAGCGGAAGCGGGGGGGCGGACGATGAGCAGTTCTTC	CASSGSGGADDEQFF
TRBD1	TRBV18	.	TRBJ2-2	TGTGCCAGCGCTAGACCGGGACAGCCCACCGGGGAGCTGTTTTTT	CASARPGQPTGELFF
.	TRBV5-6	.	TRBJ1-2	TGTGCCAGCAGCCCCGGACTCCTCTCGCAGGGCTATGGCTACACCTTC	CASSPGLLSQGYGYTF
.	TRBV4-1	.	TRBJ2-6	TGCGCCAGCAGCCGCGATTTGACTGGGGCCAACGTCCTGACTTTC	CASSRDLTGANVLTF
TRBD1	TRBV5-4	medium-sized	TRBJ2-1	TGTGCCAGCAGCTGGGGACAGGGGGCCTATGAGCAGTTCTTC	CASSWGQGAYEQFF
.	TRBV7-9	once	TRBJ2-7	TGTGCCAGCAGTTACCGAGATCCATCCTACGAGCAGTACTTC	CASSYRDPSYEQYF
.	TRBV29-1	.	TRBJ1-1	TGCAGCGCCGGGGACACTGAAGCTTTCTTT	CSAGDTEAFF
TRBD1	TRBV10-3	.	TRBJ2-4	TGTGCCATCAGTGAGTCGACAGGGCTTCTAGCCAAAAACATTCAGTACTTC	CAISESTGLLAKNIQYF
TRBD2	TRBV2	once	TRBJ2-3	TGTGCCAGCCTAGAAGCGGGGGGGCCGGATACGCAGTATTTT	CASLEAGGPDTQYF
.	TRBV19	.	TRBJ1-6	TGTGCCAGTAGTATCGCTGGGGAGTATAATTCACCCCTCCACTTT	CASSIAGEYNSPLHF
.	TRBV9	.	TRBJ2-5	TGTGCCAGCAGCGTGGACCCGGCGGAAGAGACCCAGTACTTC	CASSVDPAEETQYF
TRBD1	TRBV30	.	TRBJ1-1	TGTGCCTGGAGTGTCGGGCAGGGGGTTGAAGCTTTCTTT	CAWSVGQGVEAFF
TRBD2	TRBV2	.	TRBJ2-7	TGTGCCAGCAGTGACGGGGGGGAGGCCGACGAGCAGTACTTC	CASSDGGEADEQYF
.	TRBV10-3	.	TRBJ2-2	TGTGCCATCAGGGGGGGGCTAGCGGAAGCGAACACCGGGGAGCTGTTTTTT	CAIRGGLAEANTGELFF
TRBD1	TRBV2	few	TRBJ1-5	TGTGCCAGCAGCGGGGACAGGGGGGCGGATCAGCCCCAGCATTTT	CASSGDRGADQPQHF
TRBD1	TRBV2	once	TRBJ1-1	TGTGCCAGCATGGGACAGCTGAACACTGAAGCTTTCTTT	CASMGQLNTEAFF
.	TRBV29-1	.	TRBJ1-1	TGCAGCCTCAGTCGGGCAGGGCAGACTTTCTTT	CSLSRAGQTFF
.	TRBV5-5	medium-sized	TRBJ1-1	TGTGCCAGCAGCTTGGAAGACATATTGAACACTGAAGCTTTCTTT	CASSLEDILNTEAFF
.	TRBV9	once	TRBJ1-4	TGTGCCAGCAGCGTCTTAGGTCGGCCTAATGAAAAACTGTTTTTT	CASSVLGRPNEKLFF
.	TRBV7-3	.	TRBJ1-6	TGTGCCAGCAGCCCGGGGCAGGGATCCAATTCACCCCTCCACTTT	CASSPGQGSNSPLHF
.	TRBV6-4	.	TRBJ1-5	TGTGCCAGCAGCAACCAGGGCGGTCAGCCCCAGCATTTT	CASSNQGGQPQHF
TRBD2	TRBV6-5	.	TRBJ2-5	TGTGCCAGCGGCCGACTAGCGGAAGAGACCCAGTACTTC	CASGRLAEETQYF
TRBD2	TRBV7-9	few	TRBJ2-7	TGTGCCAGCAGTACGGGGGGTCGGTACGAGCAGTACTTC	CASSTGGRYEQYF
TRBD1	TRBV19	few	TRBJ1-5	TGTGCCAGTAGGGGGACAGGGTTCCAGCCCCAGCATTTT	CASRGTGFQPQHF
TRBD1	TRBV27	.	TRBJ1-2	TGTGCCAGCAGTTTAAAATCCCGGACAGGGGATAACTATGGCTACACCTTC	CASSLKSRTGDNYGYTF
TRBD1	TRBV18	.	TRBJ2-3	TGTGCCAGCTCACCTCCACAGGGGGCGCCCTCAGATACGCAGTATTTT	CASSPPQGAPSDTQYF
TRBD2	TRBV7-9	.	TRBJ2-7	TGTGCCAGCAGCTTAGGATGGGAGACTAGCGGGAGCGAGCAGTACTTC	CASSLGWETSGSEQYF
.	TRBV9	.	TRBJ2-3	TGTGCCAGCAGCCGCGCGGTCACAGATACGCAGTATTTT	CASSRAVTDTQYF
.	TRBV5-1	.	TRBJ2-3	TGCGCCAGCAGCTTGGAGTGGGGGTCTACAGATACGCAGTATTTT	CASSLEWGSTDTQYF
.	TRBV7-9	once	TRBJ2-1	TGTGCCAGCAGCTTAACTGGGGGACAAGGCAATGAGCAGTTCTTC	CASSLTGGQGNEQFF
TRBD1	TRBV19	.	TRBJ2-2	TGTGCCCGAGCCGTGACAGGGCAGTCCGCGAACACCGGGGAGCTGTTTTTT	CARAVTGQSANTGELFF
TRBD1	TRBV28	once	TRBJ1-3	TGTGCCAGCAGTCTACGACAGGGAGGAAACACCATATATTTT	CASSLRQGGNTIYF
.	TRBV30	once	TRBJ2-1	TGTGCCTGGAGTGTATATGTGAACAATGAGCAGTTCTTC	CAWSVYVNNEQFF
.	TRBV5-4	once	TRBJ2-3	TGTGCCAGCAGCGACCGCTCAGGGGCCGGCACAGATACGCAGTATTTT	CASSDRSGAGTDTQYF
.	TRBV6-6	.	TRBJ1-1	TGTGCCAGCGCGGACCCGGGGGGAGCTTTCTTT	CASADPGGAFF
TRBD2	TRBV11-2	.	TRBJ2-3	TGTGCCAGCAGCCCCCTAGGGACTAGCACGAATACGCAGTATTTT	CASSPLGTSTNTQYF